A single TCR beta chain is shown here with its context. The data belong to a study of molecular identifiers for immune sequencing clone quantification. This CDR3 region has 16 residues. The V and J ends lost 4 bases and 0 bases respectively, with 16 bases between them. Germline lookup yields CDR1 MGHRA and CDR2 YSYEKL. TCRdb re-derived calls from the PCR reads in MiXCR, one entry per CDR3 protein. The sample lists hundreds of thousands of distinct CDR3 sequences; over 25% were seen once. The specimen was naive CD8+ T cells from blood, with Jurkat cell RNA spiked in. Subset indicated: FACS-sorted CD8+CD4-CCR7+CD45RA+ naive T cells. The clonotype was recovered from a human donor in good health. Some libraries in this study had Jurkat cell RNA spiked in. The V call is TRBV4-1, the J call TRBJ2-7, with D perhaps matching TRBD2 (6 bases). CDR3 region: CASSPGDSRDSYEQYF. In DNA form, the CDR3 reads TGCGCCAGCAGCCCTGGGGACTCCCGGGACTCCTACGAGCAGTACTTC.